This TCR beta chain was retrieved from a study of blood T cells in healthy people across ages. No fewer than 6 million PBMCs went into each sample. In regard to this clonotype: An end of the junction differs from the germline gene, which may be a read error.

Primers used in a second PCR of about 6 to 12 cycles were a sample-barcoded 5' primer and a J-beta primer mix. TCRdb processed the 5' RACE reads anew with MiXCR; each CDR3 protein has one entry. The data show about 1,800,000 distinct CDR3 sequences, roughly 30% seen once. This CDR3 contains 14 residues. Germline CDR1 reads SGHTA; CDR2 reads FQGNSA. Source material: blood. The source is a woman aged 25 to 39 in good health. J is TRBJ1-2 and V is TRBV7-2; D perhaps matches TRBD1 (5 bases). CDR3 region: CASSLGDEGYGHTF. CDR3 coding DNA: TGTGCCAGCAGCTTAGGGGACGAAGGCTATGGCCACACCTTC. The full variable domain, completed using reference TRBV7-2 and TRBJ1-2, is GAGVSQSPSNKVTEKGKDVELRCDPISGHTALYWYRQSLGQGLEFLIYFQGNSAPDKSGLPSDRFSAERTGGSVSTLTIQRTQQEDSAVYLCASSLGDEGYGHTFGSGTRLTVV.